Below are 32 T cell receptor beta chains sequenced from a single sample in a study of tumor-infiltrating lymphocytes in oesophageal squamous cell carcinoma. TCRdb ran MiXCR on the PCR reads and lists one entry per CDR3 protein. The repertoire includes about 13,000 distinct CDR3 sequences, approximately 50% of them detected once, and around a third sits in the top ten. Sequenced sample: esophageal tumor tissue. The receptors originated from a male donor with esophageal squamous cell carcinoma.

This chain connects TRBV5-1 to TRBJ1-5; D is possibly TRBD1 (5 bases). Trimming took off 4 bases at V and 4 bases at J, with 18 bases between the two ends. Germline V gene data show CDR1 as SGHRS and CDR2 as YFSETQ. There are 16 residues in the CDR3. The CDR3 DNA reads TGCGCCAGCAGCCCGGGCCTCAACAGGATAAATCAGCCCCAGCATTTT. This sequence encodes CASSPGLNRINQPQHF.

This clonotype was counted at least ten times. A much larger clone lies a single base off, so this may be a read error. V is TRBV11-1 and J is TRBJ2-7, with D possibly being TRBD2 (6 bases). The CDR3 runs 15 residues. Germline V gene lookup returns CDR1 SGHAT and CDR2 FQDESV (reference sequence). Trimming pared 4 bases from V and 7 bases from J, leaving 20 bases between. The CDR3 DNA sequence: TGTGCCAGCAGCTCGAGACTAGTCCCCTACAATGAGCAGTACTTC. Translating it yields CASSSRLVPYNEQYF.

In regard to this clonotype: The DNA is omitted, as the CDR3 cannot be located on it reliably, and the CDR3 follows TCRdb's listing. V usage is TRBV7-5 and J usage is TRBJ1-1; the table's D call of TRBD1 was not tested on the DNA. TRBV7-5 is marked as a pseudogene. The CDR3 sequence runs 16 residues, both termini included. Here the CDR3 reads CISVPEEAPLEQAKSW.

This clonotype was observed once. Here the CDR3 omits its conserved ending phenylalanine or tryptophan, so a read error is the likely source. Because the CDR3's place on the DNA is in doubt, the DNA is left out and the CDR3 is given as listed by TCRdb. The chain couples TRBV14 to TRBJ2-6; the D call TRBD2 from the table was never checked on the DNA. Per the germline V gene, CDR1 is SGHDN and CDR2 is FVKESK. The CDR3 has 17 residues if both end residues are counted. CDR3 protein: CASSHGTSTYYEQFFGP.

This clonotype came up a few times. V usage is TRBV5-6 and J usage is TRBJ2-7, with 12 bases matching TRBD2. Germline lookup yields CDR1 SGHDT and CDR2 YYEEEE. This CDR3 comprises 12 residues. The J segment lost 5 bases and the V segment lost 7 bases, leaving 1 base of the junction unmatched. For the CDR3, the DNA is TGTGCCAGCGGACTAGCGGGAAACGAGCAGTACTTC. Its protein product is CASGLAGNEQYF.

The rearrangement links TRBV6-6 to TRBJ2-5; no definite D call. The J call may be wrong; the DNA end is better matched by TRBJ2-1. The CDR3 covers 11 residues. Germline V gives CDR1 MNHNY, CDR2 SVGAGI (reference sequence). The CDR3 DNA sequence: TGTGCCAGCAGCTGGTCCAATGAGCAGTTCTTC. It encodes CASSWSNEQFF.

CDR3 sequence: CASSIGDRPDTQYF. CDR3 nucleotides: TGTGCCAGCAGCATCGGCGACAGGCCTGATACGCAGTATTTT. The chain is built from TRBV11-2 and TRBJ2-3, with TRBD1 as a possible D gene (6 bases). This CDR3 is 14 amino acids long. Looked up from germline, CDR1 is SGHAT and CDR2 is FQNNGV. V lost 5 bases to trimming and J lost 6 bases, with 15 bases between them.

The table lists this clonotype with many counts. The chain links TRBV23-1 to TRBJ2-7; a possible D gene is TRBD1 (5 bases). TRBV23-1 is designated an ORF whose function remains uncertain. The V and J ends lost 1 base and 6 bases respectively, with 10 bases between them. The CDR3 covers 13 residues. The CDR3 sequence: CASSQYRIGEQYF. CDR3 bases: TGCGCCAGCAGTCAATACAGGATCGGCGAGCAGTACTTC.

This clonotype has just a few counts. V usage is TRBV7-2 and J usage is TRBJ2-1; 7 positions match TRBD2. Germline assignment: CDR1 SGHTA and CDR2 FQGNSA. J was trimmed by 10 bases and V by 3 bases; bases with no gene match: 6. There are 13 residues in the CDR3. The CDR3 protein is CASSLAGVPEQFF. The DNA for the CDR3 is TGTGCCAGCAGCTTGGCGGGGGTCCCCGAGCAGTTCTTC.

As concerns this clonotype: Since the CDR3 does not end with the conserved phenylalanine or tryptophan, this likely comes from a read error. No DNA is shown, since the ends of the CDR3 on it are uncertain; the CDR3 is the one TCRdb lists. The genes are TRBV7-4 and TRBJ2-6; the tabulated D call, TRBD2, remains unverified against the DNA. Looked up from germline, CDR1 is SGHVT and CDR2 is SQSDAQ. The CDR3 contains 17 residues when both ends are counted. The CDR3 loop reads CASSRSGRSYNEQFFGA.

In the case of this clonotype: One end of the junction does not line up with germline, which may come from a read error. The V gene is TRBV7-2, the J gene TRBJ2-1, with D possibly being TRBD1 (5 bases). The CDR3 has 14 amino acids. Germline CDR1 SGHTA, CDR2 FQGNSA. The CDR3 bases are TGTGCCAGCAGCGTAGGACAAATAACCCACCGGCAGTTATTC. It is translated as CASSVGQITHRQLF. The entire variable domain, with the rest obtained from reference TRBV7-2 and TRBJ2-1, is as follows: GAGVSQSPSNKVTEKGKDVELRCDPISGHTALYWYRQSLGQGLEFLIYFQGNSAPDKSGLPSDRFSAERTGGSVSTLTIQRTQQEDSAVYLCASSVGQITHRQLFGPGTRLTVL.

DNA for the CDR3: TGTGCCAGCAGGGAAAGCCCTCCGGGAAGGTTTGCCAAAAACATTCAGTACTTC. Amino acids: CASRESPPGRFAKNIQYF. The rearrangement uses TRBV7-4 and TRBJ2-4, with D maybe TRBD2 (5 bases). V shed 6 bases and J shed 1 base, with 22 bases lying between them. The CDR3 is 18 amino acids. CDR1 is SGHVT and CDR2 is SQSDAQ in the germline V gene.

By its share, this clonotype is medium-sized. In DNA form, the CDR3 reads TGTGCCAGCAGTTCCTACTACGAGCAGTACTTC. Amino acid sequence: CASSSYYEQYF. The chain recombines TRBV12-3 or TRBV12-4 with TRBJ2-7; D gene unclear. This CDR3 region has 11 residues. Trimming cost V 4 bases and J 3 bases, with 4 bases left between them.

The chain links TRBV7-2 to TRBJ2-3; D gene unclear. The closer fit of TRBJ1-1 to the DNA end suggests the J call may be wrong. The CDR3 has 15 residues. CDR1 is SGHTA and CDR2 is FQGNSA in the germline V gene. The CDR3 bases are TGTGCCAGCAGCTTGCGAGCTTTGGGATACACTGAAGCTTTCTTT. Protein: CASSLRALGYTEAFF.

J is TRBJ2-5 and V is TRBV7-2; D is unresolved. The DNA end is more similar to TRBJ2-7, so the J call may be wrong. The CDR3 loop spans 15 amino acids. Germline-derived CDR1 and CDR2 are SGHTA and FQGNSA. In DNA, the CDR3 is TGTGCCAGCAGCTTAGACAGCCCACCACTATACGAGCAGTACTTC. Translated, it gives CASSLDSPPLYEQYF.

The chain has TRBV7-4 and TRBJ2-7, with D unresolved. The V end lost 1 base, the J end lost 2 bases, and 9 bases lay between the germline ends. Germline V gene sequence: CDR1 SGHVT, CDR2 SQSDAQ. The CDR3 is made up of 14 amino acids. The CDR3 region has the DNA TGTGCCAGCAGCTTAGGTTACGGAGCCTACGAGCAGTACTTC. Amino acids: CASSLGYGAYEQYF.

This clonotype was found many times. The rearrangement links TRBV7-9 to TRBJ2-5, with D perhaps TRBD1 (6 bases). Trimming shortened V by 1 base and J by 11 bases, and 20 bases separated the two germline ends. CDR1 is SEHNR, CDR2 FQNEAQ, per germline (reference sequence). CDR3 length equals 15 residues. The CDR3 here is CASSLGGGAYNEQYF. CDR3 in DNA: TGTGCCAGCAGCTTAGGAGGGGGTGCCTACAATGAGCAGTACTTC.

This clonotype has just a few counts. The rearrangement links TRBV6-6 to TRBJ2-3, with TRBD2 identical over 11 bases. Germline CDR1 is MNHNY and CDR2 is SVGAGI (reference sequence). V trimming: 0 bases; J trimming: 0 bases; junction bases outside the gene matches: 8. This CDR3 spans 19 amino acids. CDR3 DNA sequence: TGTGCCAGCAGTTACTCAGGGACTAGCGGCCCCACTAGCACAGATACGCAGTATTTT. It encodes CASSYSGTSGPTSTDTQYF.

This clonotype was seen ten or more times. It may be a read error: a sequence one base away is much more abundant. DNA for the CDR3: TGTGCCAGCAGGGTCGGGACAACCTACAATGAGCAGTACTTC. It encodes CASRVGTTYNEQYF. This chain connects TRBV6-1 to TRBJ2-1; a possible D gene is TRBD1 (6 bases). The J call is doubtful: the DNA matches TRBJ2-7 better. Germline CDR1 MNHNS, CDR2 SASEGT. The CDR3 is made up of 14 amino acids.

This clonotype is medium-sized by share. The chain links TRBV6-1 to TRBJ2-6; the match to TRBD1 covers 8 bases. Germline lookup yields CDR1 MNHNS and CDR2 SASEGT. V was clipped by 5 bases and J by 1 base; unmatched bases: 10. CDR3 length equals 18 residues. CDR3 nucleotides: TGTGCCAGCAGTTGGGGGCAGGGGGCGAGGTCTGGGGCCAACGTCCTGACTTTC. This encodes CASSWGQGARSGANVLTF.

This clonotype was seen only a few times. The chain joins TRBV11-1 to TRBJ2-1; unclear D gene. This CDR3 is built from 12 residues. Trimming stripped 0 bases from V and 7 bases from J, with 4 bases between. Germline CDR1 is SGHAT and CDR2 is FQDESV (reference sequence). CDR3 DNA: TGTGCCAGCAGCTTAGCGTCGAATGAGCAGTTCTTC. The encoded protein is CASSLASNEQFF.

This clonotype rates as medium-sized (0.01 to 0.1%). The rearrangement links TRBV12-3 or TRBV12-4 to TRBJ2-2; tentatively, D is TRBD1 (6 bases). The CDR3 spans 14 residues. Between the trimmed V and J ends, which lost 8 bases and 4 bases, there was a span of 14 bases. CDR3 residues: CASRHRQATGELFF. The CDR3 DNA follows: TGTGCCAGCCGACACCGACAGGCCACCGGGGAGCTGTTTTTT.

The chain has TRBV27 and TRBJ2-7, with TRBD1 identical over 8 bases. The J call is uncertain, as TRBJ2-1 better fits the DNA end. The germline V gene has CDR1 MNHEY and CDR2 SMNVEV (reference sequence). The CDR3 has 15 amino acids. CDR3: CASSPGQGTYNEQFF. In DNA form, the CDR3 reads TGTGCCAGCAGTCCAGGACAGGGAACCTACAATGAGCAGTTCTTC.

V usage is TRBV7-2 and J usage is TRBJ1-1, with TRBD2 as a possible D gene (5 bases). The DNA end is more similar to TRBJ2-1, so the J call may be wrong. Germline loops: CDR1 SGHTA, CDR2 FQGNSA. The CDR3 runs to 16 residues. CDR3 DNA: TGTGCCAGCAGCTTAGATTTCGGGATCTCCTACAATGAGCAGTTCTTC. This encodes CASSLDFGISYNEQFF.

For the CDR3, the DNA is TGTGCCAGCAGTTACACCGCCGGGACCCACTCCTACAATGAGCAGTTCTTC. Protein sequence: CASSYTAGTHSYNEQFF. This chain joins TRBV6-5 and TRBJ2-1, with D tentatively TRBD1 or TRBD2 (5 bases each). The CDR3 totals 17 residues. V was trimmed by 2 bases and J by 0 bases, leaving 14 bases between them. From germline, CDR1 is MNHEY and CDR2 SVGAGI.

The rearrangement uses TRBV6-1 and TRBJ2-3, with D possibly being TRBD1 or TRBD2 (5 bases each). The CDR3 consists of 14 residues. Germline CDR1 reads MNHNS; CDR2 reads SASEGT. Trimming cost V 7 bases and J 0 bases, with 11 bases left between them. CDR3 sequence (DNA): TGTGCCAGCACCCGGGGCGGGAGCACAGATACGCAGTATTTT. It is translated as CASTRGGSTDTQYF.

There are many counts of this clonotype. The CDR3 reads CASSESVGFGTIYF. In DNA, the CDR3 is TGTGCCAGCAGTGAATCTGTAGGTTTCGGCACCATATATTTT. The rearrangement joins TRBV2 to TRBJ1-3; D is ambiguous. In germline, CDR1 is SNHLY, CDR2 FYNNEI. The V gene lost 2 bases and the J gene lost 9 bases, with 14 bases spanning the gap. This CDR3 is 14 amino acids long.

The sample holds many counts of this clonotype. Its ends do not fully match the called genes, so a read error is possible. The CDR3 DNA follows: TGTGCCAGCAGTTCCCGGGACAGGGGAGGTGACTTC. Protein product: CASSSRDRGGDF. J is TRBJ2-1 and V is TRBV27, with 10 bases lining up with TRBD1. CDR1 and CDR2 from the germline V gene are MNHEY and SMNVEV (reference sequence). The CDR3 runs 12 residues.

A few counts support this clonotype. The V gene is TRBV10-2, the J gene TRBJ2-3; possible D gene TRBD2, 6 bases. This CDR3 comprises 15 residues. Trimming shortened V by 2 bases and J by 4 bases, and 13 bases separated the two germline ends. CDR1 WSHSY and CDR2 SAAADI come from the germline V gene. The CDR3 DNA reads as TGCGCCAGCAGTGAGATCGGAGGGAGCGCAGATACGCAGTATTTT. Protein sequence: CASSEIGGSADTQYF.

This clonotype counts as medium-sized (0.01 to 0.1%). The CDR3 DNA is TGTGCCAGCAGTCATACAGGGGAGGCAGATACGCAGTATTTT. It codes for CASSHTGEADTQYF. The chain combines TRBV27 with TRBJ2-3; weak D call: TRBD1 (7 bases). This CDR3 contains 14 residues. Trimming pared 5 bases from V and 4 bases from J, leaving 13 bases between. The germline gives CDR1 MNHEY, CDR2 SMNVEV (reference sequence).

The genes are TRBV12-3 or TRBV12-4 and TRBJ1-1; D might be TRBD1 (6 bases). The CDR3 consists of 13 residues. Trimming took off 6 bases at V and 4 bases at J, with 12 bases between the two ends. The DNA for the CDR3 is TGTGCCAGCAGCCAGGGGTCATTCACTGAAGCTTTCTTT. This encodes CASSQGSFTEAFF.

The gene calls are TRBV7-4 and TRBJ2-1; 12 nucleotides line up with TRBD2. CDR1 is SGHVT and CDR2 is SQSDAQ in the germline V gene. There are 16 residues in the CDR3. Unmatched junction bases numbered 2, after V lost 1 base and J lost 4 bases. The CDR3 loop is CASSLVTSGRYNEQFF. CDR3 DNA sequence: TGTGCCAGCAGCTTAGTAACTAGCGGGAGGTACAATGAGCAGTTCTTC.